The clone carrying this T cell receptor beta chain was seen only once. Repertoires were generated with immunoSEQ multiplex PCR, while TCRdb's copy carries only in-frame clones and drops some. There are 25,000 to 30,000 clones in the sample; about 92% occur only once, and around 6% lies in the top ten. The record originates from a study of T cell changes during pregnancy in multiple sclerosis. From germline, CDR1 is LNHNV and CDR2 YYDKDF (reference sequence). The V end was cut by 7 bases, the J end by 4 bases, with 17 bases between. The CDR3 length is 15 residues. The material was CD8+ T cells from peripheral blood mononuclear cells, obtained before pregnancy. The sequence came from a female donor with multiple sclerosis, enrolled in a pregnancy study. The chain uses TRBV15 and TRBJ1-5; tentatively, D is TRBD1 (5 bases). The DNA of the CDR3 is TGTGCCACCACCGCCGGGCTCAGGGATAATCAGCCCCAGCATTTT. Translating it yields CATTAGLRDNQPQHF. The variable domain in full, completed from reference TRBV15 and TRBJ1-5, reads DAMVIQNPRYQVTQFGKPVTLSCSQTLNHNVMYWYQQKSSQAPKLLFHYYDKDFNNEADTPDNFQSRRPNTSFCFLDIRSPGLGDTAMYLCATTAGLRDNQPQHFGDGTRLSIL.